A single sample is the source of the 10 T cell receptor beta chains below, sequenced in a study of blood T cell repertoires in COVID-19. The protocol was immunoSEQ multiplex PCR, while the TCRdb copy is restricted to in-frame clones and leaves out a portion. This sample has some 190,000 clones, with about 75% found just once. The sample consisted of peripheral blood. The receptors stem from a woman in her 50s with active or convalescent COVID-19.

Of note for this clone: Other nucleotide sequences from this sample produce the same CDR3. This rearrangement joins TRBV7-2 to TRBJ1-2; perhaps TRBD1 as D (6 bases). The germline V gene encodes CDR1 SGHTA and CDR2 FQGNSA. The CDR3 runs 14 residues. Trimming left V 0 bases short and J 4 bases short, with 9 bases between. The CDR3 reads CASSLAGRGYGYTF. Here the CDR3 DNA reads TGTGCCAGCAGCTTAGCAGGCAGGGGCTATGGCTACACCTTC.

V gene TRBV5-1 combines with J gene TRBJ1-1, with 9 bases aligning to TRBD1. The V gene's germline CDR1 is SGHRS and CDR2 YFSETQ. The V gene end was trimmed by 3 bases and the J gene end by 5 bases; junction bases not matched to a gene: 5. This CDR3 comprises 14 residues. The chain's CDR3 is CASSSGQGGTEAFF. DNA for the CDR3: TGCGCCAGCAGCTCGGGACAGGGTGGAACTGAAGCTTTCTTT.

This chain links TRBV30 with TRBJ1-4; possible D gene TRBD1, 5 bases. V was trimmed by 7 bases and J by 7 bases, leaving 25 bases between them. The germline V gene encodes CDR1 GTSNPN and CDR2 SVGIG (reference sequence). The CDR3 runs 16 residues. CDR3 DNA: TGTGCCTTAGACTCCGGGAGTGGGGGTATTAGTGAAAAACTGTTTTTT. Protein sequence: CALDSGSGGISEKLFF.

The chain is built from TRBV7-2 and TRBJ2-4; TRBD1 matches 10 bases. Germline V gene data show CDR1 as SGHTA and CDR2 as FQGNSA. CDR3 length equals 15 residues. V lost 8 bases, J lost 6 bases, and 10 bases stayed unmatched. The CDR3 region has the DNA TGTGCCAGCGCCCTCCGCAGGACAGGGGGAAACATTCAGTACTTC. Amino acid sequence: CASALRRTGGNIQYF.

This chain links TRBV14 with TRBJ2-3; D perhaps matches TRBD2 (6 bases). V was trimmed by 0 bases and J by 1 base, leaving 14 bases between them. The CDR3 extends over 17 amino acids. Germline CDR1 is SGHDN and CDR2 is FVKESK. CDR3 nucleotide sequence: TGTGCCAGCAGCCAAGATTGGTGGGCTAGCGGCACAGATACGCAGTATTTT. Translation: CASSQDWWASGTDTQYF.

The gene calls are TRBV5-4 and TRBJ1-2; D might be TRBD1 (5 bases). The ends were cut back, 0 bases at V and 5 bases at J, with 11 bases in the middle. Germline V gene data show CDR1 as SGHNT and CDR2 as YYREEE (reference sequence). CDR3 length: 14 residues. CDR3 protein: CASSLGGLGYGYTF. The CDR3 DNA sequence: TGTGCCAGCAGCTTGGGGGGACTGGGGTATGGCTACACCTTC.

The chain joins TRBV30 to TRBJ2-2; D may be TRBD2 (6 bases). The length of the CDR3 is 14 residues. V lost 4 bases and J 5 bases, leaving 14 bases between the germline ends. In germline, CDR1 is GTSNPN, CDR2 SVGIG (reference sequence). The CDR3 nucleotides read TGTGCCTGGAACTATGCTCTAGCGACCGGGGAGCTGTTTTTT. It yields the protein CAWNYALATGELFF.

For the CDR3, the DNA is TGTGCCAGCAGCCAAGGAAGCTCCCGTCCTAATGAAAAACTGTTTTTT. It is translated as CASSQGSSRPNEKLFF. The chain couples TRBV14 to TRBJ1-4, with D hard to call. The V end lost 1 base, the J end lost 3 bases, and 12 bases lay between the germline ends. The CDR3 has 16 residues. Germline V lookup: CDR1 SGHDN, CDR2 FVKESK.

This clone has a single count. The CDR3 spells CASSSGTYTGELFF. CDR3 sequence (DNA): TGTGCCAGCAGCTCAGGGACTTACACCGGGGAGCTGTTTTTT. The V gene is TRBV9, the J gene TRBJ2-2; TRBD2 might be the D (6 bases). Germline V gene data show CDR1 as SGDLS and CDR2 as YYNGEE. The CDR3 spans 14 residues. Trimming removed 4 bases from V and 3 bases from J, with 10 bases in between.

This clone has a single count. The chain employs TRBV5-8 and TRBJ2-1; possibly TRBD1 for D (6 bases). V lost 4 bases, J lost 1 base, and 12 bases lay in between. Germline V lookup: CDR1 SGHTS, CDR2 YDEGEE. CDR3 size: 15 residues. The CDR3 is CASSATGISYNEQFF. In DNA form, the CDR3 reads TGTGCCAGCAGCGCCACAGGGATATCCTACAATGAGCAGTTCTTC.